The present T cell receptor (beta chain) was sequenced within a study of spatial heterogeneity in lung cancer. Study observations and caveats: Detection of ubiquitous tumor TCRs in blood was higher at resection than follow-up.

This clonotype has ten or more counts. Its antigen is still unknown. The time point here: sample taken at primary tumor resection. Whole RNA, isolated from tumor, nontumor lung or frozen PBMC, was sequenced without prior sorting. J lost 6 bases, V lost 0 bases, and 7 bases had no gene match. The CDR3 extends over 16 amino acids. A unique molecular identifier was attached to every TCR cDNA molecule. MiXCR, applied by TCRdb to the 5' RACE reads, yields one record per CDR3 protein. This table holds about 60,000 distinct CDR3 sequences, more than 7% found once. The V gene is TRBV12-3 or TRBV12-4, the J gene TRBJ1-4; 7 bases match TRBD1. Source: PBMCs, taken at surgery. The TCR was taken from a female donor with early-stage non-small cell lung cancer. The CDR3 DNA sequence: TGTGCCAGCAGTTTAGCTGGCAGGGGGAGGCATGAAAAACTGTTTTTT. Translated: CASSLAGRGRHEKLFF.